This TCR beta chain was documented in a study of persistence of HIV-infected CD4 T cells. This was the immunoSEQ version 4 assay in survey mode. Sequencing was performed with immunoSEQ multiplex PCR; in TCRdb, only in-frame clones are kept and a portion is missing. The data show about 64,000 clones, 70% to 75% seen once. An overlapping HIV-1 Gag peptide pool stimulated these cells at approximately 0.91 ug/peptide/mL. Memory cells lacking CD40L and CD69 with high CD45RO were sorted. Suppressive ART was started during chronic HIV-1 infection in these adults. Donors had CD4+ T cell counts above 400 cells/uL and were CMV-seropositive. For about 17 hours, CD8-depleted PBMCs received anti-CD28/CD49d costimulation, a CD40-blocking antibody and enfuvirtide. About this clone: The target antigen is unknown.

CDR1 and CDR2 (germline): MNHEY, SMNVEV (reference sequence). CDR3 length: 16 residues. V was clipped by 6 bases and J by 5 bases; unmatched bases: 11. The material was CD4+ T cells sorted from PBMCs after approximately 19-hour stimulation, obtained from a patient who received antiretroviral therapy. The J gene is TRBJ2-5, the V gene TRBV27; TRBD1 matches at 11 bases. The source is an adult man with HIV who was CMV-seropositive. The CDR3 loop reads CASSQDRRDRGETQYF. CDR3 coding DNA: TGTGCCAGCAGCCAAGACCGCCGGGACAGGGGGGAGACCCAGTACTTC.